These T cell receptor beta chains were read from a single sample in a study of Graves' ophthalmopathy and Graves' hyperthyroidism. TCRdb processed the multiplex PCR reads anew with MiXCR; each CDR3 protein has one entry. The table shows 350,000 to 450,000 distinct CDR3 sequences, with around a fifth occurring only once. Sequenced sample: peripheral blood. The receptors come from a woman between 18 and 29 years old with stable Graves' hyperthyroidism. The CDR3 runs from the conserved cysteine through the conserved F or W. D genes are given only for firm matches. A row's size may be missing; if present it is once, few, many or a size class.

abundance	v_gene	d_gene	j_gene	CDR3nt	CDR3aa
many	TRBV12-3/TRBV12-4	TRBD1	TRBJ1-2	TGTGCCAGCTCCATGAAGGGGGCGAGGTATGGCTACACCTTC	CASSMKGARYGYTF
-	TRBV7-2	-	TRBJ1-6	TGTGCCAGCAGCTTACGGGGAGTGGCGAATTCACCCCTCCACTTT	CASSLRGVANSPLHF
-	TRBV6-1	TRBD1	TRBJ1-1	TGTGCCAGCAGAACCAGGGGGCTGGTCACTGAAGCTTTCTTT	CASRTRGLVTEAFF
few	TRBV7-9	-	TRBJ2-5	TGTGCCAGCAGGCCTAGCGAGGGACAAGAGACCCAGTACTTC	CASRPSEGQETQYF
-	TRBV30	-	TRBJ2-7	TGTGCCTGGAGTGTAGAACACGAGCAGTACTTC	CAWSVEHEQYF
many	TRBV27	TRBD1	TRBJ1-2	TGTGCCAGCAGCCAGGACAGGGCCCACTATGGCTACACCTTC	CASSQDRAHYGYTF
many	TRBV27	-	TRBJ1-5	TGTGCCAGCAGTTTGTCACAGTACCACAATCAGCCCCAGCATTTT	CASSLSQYHNQPQHF
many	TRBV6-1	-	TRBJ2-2	TGTGCCAGCAGTGAAGTTAGGCACACCGGGGAGCTGTTTTTT	CASSEVRHTGELFF
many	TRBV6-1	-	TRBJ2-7	TGTGCCAGCAGTGAACTAACTTACGAGCAGTACTTC	CASSELTYEQYF
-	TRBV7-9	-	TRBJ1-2	TGTGCCAGCAGCTCCGGGGCCGGCTACACCTTC	CASSSGAGYTF
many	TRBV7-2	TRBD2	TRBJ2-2	TGTGCCAGCAGCTTAGCCGGGGGGTGGAACACCGGGGAGCTGTTTTTT	CASSLAGGWNTGELFF
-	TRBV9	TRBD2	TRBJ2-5	TGTGCCAGCAGCGTAGCGGCGGGGGGTCAAGAGACCCAGTACTTC	CASSVAAGGQETQYF
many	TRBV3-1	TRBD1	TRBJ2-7	TGTGCCAGCAGCCAAGCTCCCACAGGGGGCGAGCAGTACTTC	CASSQAPTGGEQYF
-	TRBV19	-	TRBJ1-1	TGTGCCAGTGTTGCCTCCGGGAGAAGCACTGAAGCTTTCTTT	CASVASGRSTEAFF
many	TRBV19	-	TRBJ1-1	TGTGCCAGTAGTATCGGGACTAAAGCTTTCTTT	CASSIGTKAFF
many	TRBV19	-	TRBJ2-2	TGTGCCAGTAGGGACCGAACGAACACCGGGGAGCTGTTTTTT	CASRDRTNTGELFF
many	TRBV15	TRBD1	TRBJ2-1	TGTGCCACCGACTGGACAGGGGCGGACAATGAGCAGTTCTTC	CATDWTGADNEQFF
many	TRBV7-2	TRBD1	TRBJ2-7	TGTGCCAGCAGCCACAGGGGGATAAGGGACGAGCAGTACTTC	CASSHRGIRDEQYF
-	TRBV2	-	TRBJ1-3	TGTGCCGGAAGACAGGAGGCTGGAAACACCATATATTTT	CAGRQEAGNTIYF
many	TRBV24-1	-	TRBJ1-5	TGTGCCACCAGCGCCCTGGGGTCGGGGCAGCCCCAGCATTTT	CATSALGSGQPQHF
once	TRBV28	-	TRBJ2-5	TGTGCCAGCAGTTTGATTGGGCGAGGGGAGACCCAGTACTTC	CASSLIGRGETQYF
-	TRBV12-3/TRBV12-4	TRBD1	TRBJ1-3	TGTGCCAAGGGGACAGGGGCTGGAAACACCATATATTTT	CAKGTGAGNTIYF
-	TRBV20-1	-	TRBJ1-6	TGCAGTGCTCCCAGACAGGATTCACCCCTCCACTTT	CSAPRQDSPLHF
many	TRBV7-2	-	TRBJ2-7	TGTGCCAGCAGCTTAGCGTCGCAATTCTACGAGCAGTACTTC	CASSLASQFYEQYF
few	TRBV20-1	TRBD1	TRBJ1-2	TGCAGTGCTCACCCCCAGGGGGGGGATGGCTACACCTTC	CSAHPQGGDGYTF
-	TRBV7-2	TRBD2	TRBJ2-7	TGTGCCAGCAGCTTAGTAGCGGGGAACTACGAGCAGTACTTC	CASSLVAGNYEQYF
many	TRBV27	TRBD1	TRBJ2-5	TGTGCCAGCAGTTGGGGACAGGGGGTTCGGGAGACCCAGTACTTC	CASSWGQGVRETQYF
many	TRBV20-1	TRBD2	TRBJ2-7	TGCAGTGCTCCCGGGACTAGCGGAACCTACGAGCAGTACTTC	CSAPGTSGTYEQYF
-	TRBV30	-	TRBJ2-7	TGTGCCTGGAGTGTGACAGGGAGGTACGAGCAGTACTTC	CAWSVTGRYEQYF
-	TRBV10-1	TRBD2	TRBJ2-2	TGCGCCAGGGCTAGACCGGGACTAGCGGACCACCCCTGGAACACCGGGGAGCTGTTTTTT	CARARPGLADHPWNTGELFF